The 22 T cell receptor beta chains in this list originate from one sample, sequenced in a study of cytomegalovirus exposure and HLA in healthy donors. The PCR ran on 60 Vbeta and 13 Jbeta primers. Profiling relied on immunoSEQ multiplex PCR, and the TCRdb table lists in-frame clones only, not all of them. Of about 100,000 clones in the sample, around three quarters were seen once. The sequencing sample was made of PBMCs. These receptors all come from a female donor in good health and CMV-seropositive.

V gene TRBV7-9 combines with J gene TRBJ2-3, with D perhaps matching TRBD1 (6 bases). The germline V gene has CDR1 SEHNR and CDR2 FQNEAQ (reference sequence). This CDR3 is built from 12 residues. Trimming removed 5 bases at V and 5 bases at J, with 8 bases between. The CDR3 nucleotides read TGTGCCAGCAGCCGGACAGTAGATACGCAGTATTTT. Protein product: CASSRTVDTQYF.

The CDR3 region has the DNA TGTGCCAGCAGTCTAAGCACAGATACGCAGTATTTT. Translation gives CASSLSTDTQYF. This sequence joins TRBV7-2 and TRBJ2-3; D is uncertain. This CDR3 is built from 12 residues. Per germline, CDR1 SGHTA and CDR2 FQGNSA. The V and J ends lost 6 bases and 0 bases respectively, with 4 bases between them.

The chain joins TRBV19 to TRBJ2-1; TRBD1 matches at 7 bases. Germline V gene lookup returns CDR1 LNHDA and CDR2 SQIVND (reference sequence). V gave up 4 bases and J gave up 7 bases; unmatched junction bases: 4. The CDR3 totals 13 residues. Written as DNA, the CDR3 is TGTGCCAGTAGTAAACAGGGGTGGAATGAGCAGTTCTTC. This sequence encodes CASSKQGWNEQFF.

This rearrangement joins TRBV27 to TRBJ1-3, with D unresolved. Germline loops: CDR1 MNHEY, CDR2 SMNVEV (reference sequence). CDR3 length equals 13 residues. Deletions cut 3 bases from V and 3 bases from J, with 6 bases between. DNA for the CDR3: TGTGCCAGCAGTTTGGCATTTGGAAACACCATATATTTT. It codes for CASSLAFGNTIYF.

The chain couples TRBV5-1 to TRBJ2-1; D not certain. The germline V gene encodes CDR1 SGHRS and CDR2 YFSETQ. V was clipped by 3 bases and J by 7 bases, with 11 bases between them. This CDR3 has 13 amino acids. The CDR3 loop is CASSSTMTNEQFF. The CDR3 DNA sequence: TGCGCCAGCAGCTCGACAATGACGAATGAGCAGTTCTTC.

This sequence joins TRBV7-9 and TRBJ2-1; 9 bases are a match to TRBD1. Germline CDR1 SEHNR, CDR2 FQNEAQ (reference sequence). This CDR3 has 16 residues. The V and J ends lost 5 bases and 9 bases, in that order; junction bases with no gene match: 14. The CDR3 nucleotides are TGTGCCAGCAGCCCTACCTCGTGGACAGGGGAGGGTGAGCAGTTCTTC. Protein: CASSPTSWTGEGEQFF. Combining the CDR3 with reference TRBV7-9 and TRBJ2-1 gives the whole variable domain DTGVSQNPRHKITKRGQNVTFRCDPISEHNRLYWYRQTLGQGPEFLTYFQNEAQLEKSRLLSDRFSAERPKGSFSTLEIQRTEQGDSAMYLCASSPTSWTGEGEQFFGPGTRLTVL.

The chain recombines TRBV11-3 with TRBJ2-1; 11 nucleotides line up with TRBD1. Looked up from germline, CDR1 is SGHNT and CDR2 is YENEEA. The ends lost 1 base at V and 6 bases at J; junction bases unmatched: 5. The CDR3 totals 16 residues. The chain's CDR3 is CASSLAHGTGGNEQFF. The CDR3 coding sequence is TGTGCCAGCAGCTTAGCTCACGGGACAGGGGGCAATGAGCAGTTCTTC.

The V gene is TRBV7-2, the J gene TRBJ2-1; 7 nucleotides agree with TRBD2. V lost 5 bases and J lost 5; bases outside the gene matches: 12. Per the germline V gene, CDR1 is SGHTA and CDR2 is FQGNSA. This CDR3 region has 16 residues. CDR3 in amino acids: CASSSQTPGLNNEQFF. The CDR3 DNA follows: TGTGCCAGCAGCAGTCAAACCCCGGGACTAAACAATGAGCAGTTCTTC.

A remark on this clone: Additional DNA sequences in this sample encode the identical CDR3. The chain has TRBV7-9 and TRBJ1-5, with 8 nucleotides matching TRBD1. There are 13 residues in the CDR3. Germline V CDR1 and CDR2: SEHNR, FQNEAQ (reference sequence). V was clipped by 5 bases and J by 7 bases; unmatched bases: 4. CDR3: CASSPTGAQPQHF. For the CDR3, the DNA is TGTGCCAGCAGCCCGACAGGGGCGCAGCCCCAGCATTTT.

The rearrangement joins TRBV2 to TRBJ2-3, with TRBD1 as a possible D gene (5 bases). Trimming shortened V by 6 bases and J by 1 base, and 14 bases separated the two germline ends. CDR1 and CDR2 (germline): SNHLY, FYNNEI. This CDR3 has 15 amino acids. The CDR3 sequence is CASSLGQGGTDTQYF. CDR3 DNA: TGTGCCAGCAGCCTCGGTCAGGGCGGCACAGATACGCAGTATTTT.

The chain links TRBV18 to TRBJ2-5; 10 nucleotides line up with TRBD2. Near its end, the DNA agrees better with TRBJ2-7, so the J call may be wrong. Germline V gives CDR1 KGHSH, CDR2 LQKENI. The CDR3 totals 18 residues. The CDR3 DNA sequence: TGTGCCAGCTCACCGTCAGGGGTAAGGACTAGCGGCTCCTACGAGCAGTACTTC. Protein product: CASSPSGVRTSGSYEQYF.

The rearrangement uses TRBV19 and TRBJ1-1; tentatively, D is TRBD1 (6 bases). The germline V gene has CDR1 LNHDA and CDR2 SQIVND (reference sequence). CDR3 size: 15 residues. The V end lost 4 bases, the J end lost 0 bases, and 12 bases lay between the germline ends. The CDR3 loop reads CASSTPTGLNTEAFF. Here the CDR3 DNA reads TGTGCCAGTAGTACCCCAACAGGGTTGAACACTGAAGCTTTCTTT.

V usage is TRBV19 and J usage is TRBJ1-1, with TRBD1 identical over 7 bases. Trimming at V came to 7 bases and at J to 1 base, leaving 9 bases not matched to a gene. The CDR3 covers 15 residues. CDR1 is LNHDA, CDR2 SQIVND, per germline (reference sequence). The CDR3: CASNEPGQKNTEAFF. CDR3 DNA: TGTGCCAGTAATGAGCCGGGACAGAAGAACACTGAAGCTTTCTTT.

The chain combines TRBV7-9 with TRBJ2-3; unclear D gene. This CDR3 comprises 15 residues. V dropped 5 bases and J dropped 1 base, with 13 bases sitting between them. Germline CDR1 is SEHNR and CDR2 is FQNEAQ (reference sequence). The CDR3 bases are TGTGCCAGCAGCCCGGTGGTCCCCGGCACAGATACGCAGTATTTT. Amino acids: CASSPVVPGTDTQYF.

This clone was recorded only once. The V and J genes are TRBV15 and TRBJ2-1; tentative D call: TRBD1 (6 bases). Trimming took 5 bases from V and 3 from J, leaving 17 bases between them. Germline assignment: CDR1 LNHNV and CDR2 YYDKDF (reference sequence). There are 16 residues in the CDR3. The CDR3 region has the DNA TGTGCCACCAGCGCCGGACAGTCCGTAAGCTACAATGAGCAGTTCTTC. Amino acids: CATSAGQSVSYNEQFF. Using reference TRBV15 and TRBJ2-1 for the parts outside the CDR3, the full variable domain is DAMVIQNPRYQVTQFGKPVTLSCSQTLNHNVMYWYQQKSSQAPKLLFHYYDKDFNNEADTPDNFQSRRPNTSFCFLDIRSPGLGDTAMYLCATSAGQSVSYNEQFFGPGTRLTVL.

The chain links TRBV19 to TRBJ1-1, with a weak D call TRBD1 (5 bases). Germline loops: CDR1 LNHDA, CDR2 SQIVND (reference sequence). This CDR3 comprises 15 residues. V lost 8 bases to trimming and J lost 4 bases, with 20 bases between them. The CDR3 is CASSEWGGAPTEAFF. The CDR3 DNA reads TGTGCCAGTTCAGAGTGGGGTGGGGCGCCCACTGAAGCTTTCTTT.

This rearrangement joins TRBV5-1 to TRBJ1-3; TRBD1 matches at 9 bases. CDR3 size: 16 residues. J was trimmed by 3 bases and V by 5 bases; bases with no gene match: 9. CDR1 SGHRS and CDR2 YFSETQ come from the germline V gene. The CDR3 protein is CASRSWTGEIGNTIYF. For the CDR3, the DNA is TGCGCCAGCAGATCATGGACAGGGGAAATTGGAAACACCATATATTTT.

The chain recombines TRBV30 with TRBJ2-5; D unclear. Trimming removed 0 bases at V and 0 bases at J, with 14 bases between. Germline CDR1 GTSNPN, CDR2 SVGIG (reference sequence). The CDR3 runs 16 residues. CDR3 nucleotide sequence: TGTGCCTGGAGTGTAGGTCGGATTGACTACCAAGAGACCCAGTACTTC. Translation gives CAWSVGRIDYQETQYF.

The rearrangement links TRBV7-9 to TRBJ2-3; maybe TRBD2 (5 bases). This CDR3 is 14 amino acids long. The V gene lost 3 bases and the J gene lost 3 bases, with 10 bases spanning the gap. Germline-derived CDR1 and CDR2 are SEHNR and FQNEAQ (reference sequence). CDR3 DNA: TGTGCCAGCAGCTTCACCAGCGGAACAGATACGCAGTATTTT. This sequence encodes CASSFTSGTDTQYF.

J is TRBJ2-5 and V is TRBV7-6, with D tentatively TRBD2 (6 bases). Looked up from germline, CDR1 is SGHVS and CDR2 is FNYEAQ. This CDR3 is built from 15 residues. The V end was cut by 1 base, the J end by 0 bases, with 9 bases between. The CDR3 DNA is TGTGCCAGCAGCTTAGTGGCGGGACACCAAGAGACCCAGTACTTC. Its protein is CASSLVAGHQETQYF.

The chain links TRBV19 to TRBJ2-7; D perhaps matches TRBD2 (6 bases). This CDR3 is 15 amino acids long. Trimming stripped 1 base from V and 1 base from J, with 11 bases between. CDR1 LNHDA and CDR2 SQIVND come from the germline V gene (reference sequence). The CDR3 DNA reads TGTGCCAGTAGTATAGCCGGGGGACGATCCTACGAGCAGTACTTC. Translating gives CASSIAGGRSYEQYF.

The chain recombines TRBV6-1 with TRBJ2-7, with TRBD2 as a possible D gene (5 bases). The V end lost 3 bases, the J end lost 3 bases, and 15 bases lay between the germline ends. The CDR3 is 15 residues long. From germline, CDR1 is MNHNS and CDR2 SASEGT. CDR3 nucleotides: TGTGCCAGCAGTGATCCGGTTGTGAGGGTCTACGAGCAGTACTTC. Amino acid sequence: CASSDPVVRVYEQYF.